The entry that follows covers one T cell receptor beta chain sequence. Germline CDR1 MNHEY, CDR2 SMNVEV (reference sequence). This CDR3 is 13 amino acids long. V lost 7 bases and J 2 bases, leaving 12 bases between the germline ends. The data derive from a study of OX40 agonist ivuxolimab in advanced cancers. TCRdb's table, derived via immunoSEQ multiplex PCR, lists solely in-frame clones and lacks some. The sample records tens of thousands of clones, approximately 95% being singletons. The chain joins TRBV27 to TRBJ2-7; no reliable D call. This sample comprised CD4+ or CD8+ T cells sorted from blood, obtained in a trial of the OX40 agonist ivuxolimab. This receptor was obtained from an adult with an advanced solid tumor such as melanoma, head and neck, liver or kidney cancer. The chain's CDR3 is CASKVSGAYEQYF. The CDR3 coding sequence is TGTGCCAGCAAGGTTTCAGGAGCCTACGAGCAGTACTTC.